Following are 12 T cell receptor beta chains from one sample sequenced in a study of brain T cells in children with intractable seizures. Here immunoSEQ multiplex PCR was the method, and the copy in TCRdb shows in-frame clones only, minus some. The sample carries just under 65,000 clones, roughly 95% recorded once. Source: peripheral blood, taken at surgery. All receptors come from a boy under three years old with focal cortical dysplasia and intractable seizures.

This chain uses TRBV15 with TRBJ2-7; the D gene is possibly TRBD2 (6 bases). Trimming shortened V by 3 bases and J by 2 bases, and 14 bases separated the two germline ends. CDR3 size: 15 residues. The V gene's germline CDR1 is LNHNV and CDR2 YYDKDF (reference sequence). The CDR3 region is CATSRAAGPTYEQYF. The CDR3 region has the DNA TGTGCCACCAGCAGGGCAGCGGGCCCTACCTACGAGCAGTACTTC.

CDR3: CASSLVPGGNTEAFF. CDR3 in DNA: TGTGCCAGCAGCTTAGTTCCAGGGGGCAACACTGAAGCTTTCTTT. This chain uses TRBV7-9 with TRBJ1-1; 8 positions match TRBD1. Germline V CDR1 and CDR2: SEHNR, FQNEAQ (reference sequence). The V and J ends lost 1 base and 2 bases, in that order; junction bases with no gene match: 3. This CDR3 comprises 15 residues.

This sequence joins TRBV5-4 and TRBJ1-1; D may be TRBD1 (5 bases). Germline V gene lookup returns CDR1 SGHNT and CDR2 YYREEE (reference sequence). CDR3 length equals 13 residues. V was trimmed by 4 bases and J by 11 bases, leaving 18 bases between them. CDR3 bases: TGTGCCAGCAGCCCGGGGCCAAAAGAGGAGGCTTTCTTT. Its translation: CASSPGPKEEAFF.

CDR3 in amino acids: CASSLGTGGVYEQYF. The CDR3 bases are TGCGCCAGCAGCTTAGGGACAGGGGGCGTCTACGAGCAGTACTTC. J is TRBJ2-7 and V is TRBV5-1, with TRBD1 matching 12 bases. After removal of 2 bases from V and 3 bases from J, the junction contained 3 bases not matched to a gene. The CDR3 sequence is 15 residues long. The V gene's germline CDR1 is SGHRS and CDR2 YFSETQ. The full variable domain, completed using reference TRBV5-1 and TRBJ2-7, is KAGVTQTPRYLIKTRGQQVTLSCSPISGHRSVSWYQQTPGQGLQFLFEYFSETQRNKGNFPGRFSGRQFSNSRSEMNVSTLELGDSALYLCASSLGTGGVYEQYFGPGTRLTVT.

The chain combines TRBV6-2 or TRBV6-3 with TRBJ2-5; unclear D gene. V dropped 5 bases and J dropped 5 bases, with 12 bases sitting between them. This CDR3 comprises 13 residues. Germline V gives CDR1 MNHEY, CDR2 SVGEGT. Here the CDR3 DNA reads TGTGCCAGCAGTCGCCTAGTCATTGAGACCCAGTACTTC. Translation: CASSRLVIETQYF.

This chain uses TRBV28 with TRBJ2-3; D perhaps matches TRBD1 (6 bases). CDR1 is MDHEN and CDR2 is SYDVKM in the germline V gene. The length of the CDR3 is 12 residues. The V end lost 3 bases, the J end lost 11 bases, and 12 bases lay between the germline ends. The CDR3 region is CASSFRQVGQYF. CDR3 coding DNA: TGTGCCAGCAGTTTCAGACAGGTGGGGCAGTATTTT.

The rearrangement links TRBV12-3 or TRBV12-4 to TRBJ2-1; D is uncertain. Trimming stripped 1 base from V and 8 bases from J, with 6 bases between. This CDR3 is built from 12 residues. The CDR3 reads CASSLGGYEQFF. CDR3 bases: TGTGCCAGCAGTTTAGGGGGTTATGAGCAGTTCTTC.

This chain joins TRBV10-3 and TRBJ2-2; no definite D call. V gave up 8 bases and J gave up 2 bases, with 12 bases separating them. The CDR3 runs 14 residues. Germline loops: CDR1 ENHRY, CDR2 SYGVKD. The CDR3 DNA reads as TGTGCCATCTTACGTAATCTTAACACCGGGGAGCTGTTTTTT. Its protein product is CAILRNLNTGELFF.

The CDR3 sequence: CASVVGGGDEQYF. In DNA, the CDR3 is TGTGCCAGTGTCGTGGGGGGGGGAGACGAGCAGTACTTC. The V and J genes are TRBV6-4 and TRBJ2-7, with TRBD2 matching 7 bases. The CDR3 extends over 13 amino acids. CDR1 and CDR2 from the germline V gene are MRHNA and SNTAGT. V dropped 9 bases and J dropped 5; count of bases not matched to a gene: 10.

The V and J genes are TRBV5-6 and TRBJ2-7; the D is unclear. The CDR3 covers 15 residues. Trimming pared 1 base from V and 1 base from J, leaving 12 bases between. Germline V gene sequence: CDR1 SGHDT, CDR2 YYEEEE. The DNA of the CDR3 is TGTGCCAGCAGCTTGTTTGGCTTTAGGTCCTACGAGCAGTACTTC. It specifies CASSLFGFRSYEQYF.

The chain has TRBV11-2 and TRBJ2-7; D may be TRBD2 (6 bases). Trimming pared 7 bases from V and 4 bases from J, leaving 20 bases between. Germline V gene data show CDR1 as SGHAT and CDR2 as FQNNGV. The CDR3 sequence is 15 residues long. CDR3 loop: CASTIISGGGYEQYF. CDR3 DNA: TGTGCCAGCACCATTATTAGCGGTGGGGGATACGAGCAGTACTTC.

The chain couples TRBV3-1 (or the pseudogene TRBV3-2) to TRBJ2-2, with TRBD1 matching 11 bases. The CDR3 covers 17 residues. Germline assignment: CDR1 LGHDT and CDR2 YNNKEL (reference sequence). Unmatched junction bases numbered 7, after V lost 2 bases and J lost 5 bases. CDR3 in amino acids: CASSQKSGTGGTGELFF. In DNA form, the CDR3 reads TGTGCCAGCAGCCAAAAGAGCGGGACAGGGGGAACCGGGGAGCTGTTTTTT.